This T cell receptor (beta chain) was sequenced during a study of cytomegalovirus exposure and HLA in healthy donors. Overall study context: Of around 400 genotyped donors, 81% grouped in the Caucasian-associated ancestry cluster.

This CDR3 has 17 residues. Findings and limits, study-wide: Rates of TCR association differed by HLA locus in a later analysis, with DRB1 highest and HLA-C lowest.

PCR primers comprised 60 Vbeta and 13 Jbeta primers. Assay: immunoSEQ multiplex PCR; the TCRdb copy retains only in-frame clones and omits some. The table lists around 99,000 clones, more than 75% of them singletons. To note about this clone: Its antigen is still unknown.

The chain joins TRBV1 to TRBJ2-2; the table's D call TRBD2 went unverified against the DNA. TRBV1 is classified as a pseudogene. The sample was PBMCs. This clonotype was obtained from a man younger than 40 in good health and CMV-seropositive. The CDR3 nucleotides read TGCACCAGCAGCCAGGGTAGCGGGGGACCGAACACCGGGGAGCTGTTTTTT. Translated: CTSSQGSGGPNTGELFF.